The clone carrying this T cell receptor (beta chain) was counted only a few times. Its target is unknown. This beta chain is off target for a library built for alpha chains, so its abundance means little. This sample's time point: sample taken at primary tumor resection. The data were taken from a study of spatial heterogeneity in lung cancer. Across the study: Detected beta-chain sequences consistently exceeded alpha-chain sequences. More than nine raw reads, on average, carried each unique TCR and UMI combination.

Each CDR3 protein is one row after TCRdb ran MiXCR on the 5' RACE reads. The sample lists over 950 distinct CDR3 sequences, more than 30% seen once, with 30% to 40% in the top ten. General study findings and limits: Alpha and beta chain coverage of tumor T cells was estimated at about 6.5% and 14%, respectively. How many expanded intratumoral alpha and beta TCRs were present tracked the tumor mutation count, which was a count of nonsynonymous mutations.

V shed 4 bases and J shed 1 base, with 13 bases lying between them. There are 15 residues in the CDR3. The germline CDR1 and CDR2 sequences are MNHEY and SVGEGT. This chain links TRBV6-2 or TRBV6-3 with TRBJ2-5; TRBD2 is a possible D gene (6 bases). The sequences come from lung tumor tissue, collected at surgery. This clonotype originated in a male donor with early-stage non-small cell lung cancer. CDR3 DNA sequence: TGTGCCAGCAGTTCAGCGGGTAGGGTCCAAGAGACCCAGTACTTC. Its protein is CASSSAGRVQETQYF.